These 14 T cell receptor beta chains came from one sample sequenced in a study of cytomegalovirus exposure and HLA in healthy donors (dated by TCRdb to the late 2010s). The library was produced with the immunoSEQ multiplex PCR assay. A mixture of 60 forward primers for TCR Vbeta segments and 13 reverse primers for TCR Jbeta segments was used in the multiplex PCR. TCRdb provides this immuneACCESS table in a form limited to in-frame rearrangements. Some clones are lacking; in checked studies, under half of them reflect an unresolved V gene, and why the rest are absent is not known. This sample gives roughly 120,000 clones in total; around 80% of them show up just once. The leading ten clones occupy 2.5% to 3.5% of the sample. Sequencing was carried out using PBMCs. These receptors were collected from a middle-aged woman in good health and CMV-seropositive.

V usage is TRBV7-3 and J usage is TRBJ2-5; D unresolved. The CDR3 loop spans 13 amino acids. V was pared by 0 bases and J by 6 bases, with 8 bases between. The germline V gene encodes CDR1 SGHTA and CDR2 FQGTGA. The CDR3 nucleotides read TGTGCCAGCAGCTTAACTAGTGGGCAGACCCAGTACTTC. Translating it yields CASSLTSGQTQYF.

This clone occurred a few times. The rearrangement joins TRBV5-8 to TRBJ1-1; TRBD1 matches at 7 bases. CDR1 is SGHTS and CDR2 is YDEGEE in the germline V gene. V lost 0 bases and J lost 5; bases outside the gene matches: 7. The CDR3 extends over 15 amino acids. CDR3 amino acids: CASSLVHARGTEAFF. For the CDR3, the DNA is TGTGCCAGCAGCTTGGTACACGCCAGGGGGACTGAAGCTTTCTTT.

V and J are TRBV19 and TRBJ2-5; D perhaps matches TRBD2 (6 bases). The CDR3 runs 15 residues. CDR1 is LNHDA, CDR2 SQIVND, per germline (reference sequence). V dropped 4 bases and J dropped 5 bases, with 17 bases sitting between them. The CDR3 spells CASSTPGGSGETQYF. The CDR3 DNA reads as TGTGCCAGTAGTACCCCCGGGGGATCCGGGGAGACCCAGTACTTC. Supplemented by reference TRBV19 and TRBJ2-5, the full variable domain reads DGGITQSPKYLFRKEGQNVTLSCEQNLNHDAMYWYRQDPGQGLRLIYYSQIVNDFQKGDIAEGYSVSREKKESFPLTVTSAQKNPTAFYLCASSTPGGSGETQYFGPGTRLLVL.

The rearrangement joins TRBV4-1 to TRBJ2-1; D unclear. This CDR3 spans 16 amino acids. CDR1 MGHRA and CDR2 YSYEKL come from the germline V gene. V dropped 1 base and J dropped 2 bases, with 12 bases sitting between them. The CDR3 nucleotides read TGCGCCAGCAGCCAAGGTGGCAGAAACCCCTACAATGAGCAGTTCTTC. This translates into CASSQGGRNPYNEQFF.

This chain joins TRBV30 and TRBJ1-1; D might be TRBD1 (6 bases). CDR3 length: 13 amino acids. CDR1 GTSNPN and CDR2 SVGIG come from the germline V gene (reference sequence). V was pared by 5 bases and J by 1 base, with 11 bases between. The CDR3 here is CAWGGARNTEAFF. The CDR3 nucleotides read TGTGCCTGGGGGGGGGCAAGGAACACTGAAGCTTTCTTT.

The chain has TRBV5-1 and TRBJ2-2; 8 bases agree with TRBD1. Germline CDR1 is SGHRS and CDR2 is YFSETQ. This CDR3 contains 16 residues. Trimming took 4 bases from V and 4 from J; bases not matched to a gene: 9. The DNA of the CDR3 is TGCGCCAGCAGCGGGCCGGGACAGGTCGGCACCGGGGAGCTGTTTTTT. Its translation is CASSGPGQVGTGELFF. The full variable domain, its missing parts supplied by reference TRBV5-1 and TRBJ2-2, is KAGVTQTPRYLIKTRGQQVTLSCSPISGHRSVSWYQQTPGQGLQFLFEYFSETQRNKGNFPGRFSGRQFSNSRSEMNVSTLELGDSALYLCASSGPGQVGTGELFFGEGSRLTVL.

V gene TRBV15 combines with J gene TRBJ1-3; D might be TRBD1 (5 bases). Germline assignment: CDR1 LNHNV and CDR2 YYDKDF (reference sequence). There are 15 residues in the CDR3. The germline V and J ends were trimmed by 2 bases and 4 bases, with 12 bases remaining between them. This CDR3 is CATSRPGLEGNTIYF. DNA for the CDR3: TGTGCCACCAGCAGACCGGGACTTGAAGGAAACACCATATATTTT.

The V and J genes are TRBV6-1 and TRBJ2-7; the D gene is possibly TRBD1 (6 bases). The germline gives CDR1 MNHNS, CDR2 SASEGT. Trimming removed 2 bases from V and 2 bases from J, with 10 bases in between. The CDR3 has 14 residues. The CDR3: CASSETGQTYEQYF. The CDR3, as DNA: TGTGCCAGCAGTGAAACAGGGCAGACCTACGAGCAGTACTTC.

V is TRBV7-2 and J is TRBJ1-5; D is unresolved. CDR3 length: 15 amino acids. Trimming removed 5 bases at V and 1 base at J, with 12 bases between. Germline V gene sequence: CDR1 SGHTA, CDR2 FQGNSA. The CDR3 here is CASSLTAASNQPQHF. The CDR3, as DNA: TGTGCCAGCAGCCTGACGGCGGCCAGCAATCAGCCCCAGCATTTT.

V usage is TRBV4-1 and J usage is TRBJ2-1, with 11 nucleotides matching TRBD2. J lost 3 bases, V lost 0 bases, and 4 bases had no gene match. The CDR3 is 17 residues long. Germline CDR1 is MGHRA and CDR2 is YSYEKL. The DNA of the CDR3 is TGCGCCAGCAGCCAAGATTTGGGGACTAGCGGCTACAATGAGCAGTTCTTC. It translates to CASSQDLGTSGYNEQFF.

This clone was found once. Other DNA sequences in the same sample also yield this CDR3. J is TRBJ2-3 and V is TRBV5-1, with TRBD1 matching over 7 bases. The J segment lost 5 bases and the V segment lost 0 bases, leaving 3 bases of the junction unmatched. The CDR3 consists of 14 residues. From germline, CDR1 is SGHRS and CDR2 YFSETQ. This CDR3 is CASSLGQGGDTQYF. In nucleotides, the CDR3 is TGCGCCAGCAGCTTGGGACAGGGCGGAGATACGCAGTATTTT. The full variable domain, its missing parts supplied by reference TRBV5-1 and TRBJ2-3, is KAGVTQTPRYLIKTRGQQVTLSCSPISGHRSVSWYQQTPGQGLQFLFEYFSETQRNKGNFPGRFSGRQFSNSRSEMNVSTLELGDSALYLCASSLGQGGDTQYFGPGTRLTVL.

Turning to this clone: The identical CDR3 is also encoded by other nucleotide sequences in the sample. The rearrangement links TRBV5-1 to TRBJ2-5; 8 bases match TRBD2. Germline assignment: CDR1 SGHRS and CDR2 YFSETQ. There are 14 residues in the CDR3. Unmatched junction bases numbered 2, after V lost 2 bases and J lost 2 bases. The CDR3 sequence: CASSLSGGQETQYF. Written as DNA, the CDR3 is TGCGCCAGCAGCTTAAGCGGGGGTCAAGAGACCCAGTACTTC.

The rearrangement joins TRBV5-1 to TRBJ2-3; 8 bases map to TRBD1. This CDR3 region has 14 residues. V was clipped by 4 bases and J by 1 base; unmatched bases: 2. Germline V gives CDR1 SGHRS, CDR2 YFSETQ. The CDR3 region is CASSAGQGTDTQYF. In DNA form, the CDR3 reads TGCGCCAGCAGCGCGGGACAGGGCACAGATACGCAGTATTTT. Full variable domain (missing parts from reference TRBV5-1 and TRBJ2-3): KAGVTQTPRYLIKTRGQQVTLSCSPISGHRSVSWYQQTPGQGLQFLFEYFSETQRNKGNFPGRFSGRQFSNSRSEMNVSTLELGDSALYLCASSAGQGTDTQYFGPGTRLTVL.

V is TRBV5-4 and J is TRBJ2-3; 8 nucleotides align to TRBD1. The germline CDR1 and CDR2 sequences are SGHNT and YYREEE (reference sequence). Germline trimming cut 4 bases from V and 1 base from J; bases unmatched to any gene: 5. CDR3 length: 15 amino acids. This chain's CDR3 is CASSPGQVGTDTQYF. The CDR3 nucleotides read TGTGCCAGCAGCCCGGGACAGGTGGGCACAGATACGCAGTATTTT.